The 7 T cell receptor beta chains given below trace back to one sample, sequenced in a study of T cell responses to AZD1222 COVID-19 vaccine. The data were produced by immunoSEQ multiplex PCR, yet TCRdb's version contains in-frame clones alone and is incomplete. This sample has over 95,000 clones, with approximately 89% found just once. Sample: peripheral blood, taken 28 days after the second AZD1222 dose. These receptors all come from an adult who received the AZD1222 COVID-19 vaccine.

V and J are TRBV27 and TRBJ1-2; 12 bases agree with TRBD1. Germline CDR1 MNHEY, CDR2 SMNVEV (reference sequence). This CDR3 contains 14 residues. V lost 5 bases to trimming and J lost 7 bases; unmatched junction nucleotides: 5. In DNA form, the CDR3 reads TGTGCCAGCAGTCCCGGGACAGGGGGCGGTGGCTACACCTTC. Encoded protein: CASSPGTGGGGYTF.

This clone was observed a handful of times. The chain links TRBV19 to TRBJ2-1; TRBD2 agrees at 16 bases. The V and J ends lost 3 bases and 6 bases, in that order; junction bases with no gene match: 5. From germline, CDR1 is LNHDA and CDR2 SQIVND (reference sequence). The CDR3 is 17 amino acids. The CDR3 here is CASSIPGTSGGANEQFF. Here the CDR3 DNA reads TGTGCCAGTAGTATCCCCGGGACTAGCGGGGGGGCCAATGAGCAGTTCTTC.

The CDR3, as DNA: TGTGCCAGCAGCAGTTGGACAGCCCACTATGGCTACACCTTC. It encodes CASSSWTAHYGYTF. The chain couples TRBV9 to TRBJ1-2; TRBD1 might be the D (6 bases). The germline gives CDR1 SGDLS, CDR2 YYNGEE. This CDR3 is built from 14 residues. V was pared by 4 bases and J by 3 bases, with 13 bases between.

This clone was detected only a few times. CDR3 protein: CASSRGTGETQYF. The CDR3 region has the DNA TGTGCCAGCAGTAGGGGGACTGGGGAGACCCAGTACTTC. The gene calls are TRBV6-2 or TRBV6-3 and TRBJ2-5; D is possibly TRBD1 or TRBD2 (6 bases each). Germline-derived CDR1 and CDR2 are MNHEY and SVGEGT. This CDR3 has 13 amino acids. The V end lost 5 bases, the J end lost 5 bases, and 12 bases lay between the germline ends.

The CDR3 is CASSYSRQAEKLFF. In nucleotides, the CDR3 is TGTGCCAGCAGTTACTCTAGACAGGCTGAAAAACTGTTTTTT. The chain is built from TRBV6-5 and TRBJ1-4, with D possibly matching TRBD1 (6 bases). Looked up from germline, CDR1 is MNHEY and CDR2 is SVGAGI. The ends were cut back, 0 bases at V and 7 bases at J, with 9 bases in the middle. The CDR3 is made up of 14 amino acids.

The chain carries TRBV6-1 and TRBJ1-3; no definite D call. This CDR3 has 15 amino acids. Between the trimmed V and J ends, which lost 3 bases and 0 bases, there was a span of 9 bases. Germline V gives CDR1 MNHNS, CDR2 SASEGT. Here the CDR3 reads CASSDLGFSGNTIYF. The CDR3 DNA reads TGTGCCAGCAGTGATCTGGGATTCTCTGGAAACACCATATATTTT.

The chain combines TRBV7-4 with TRBJ1-5; tentative D call: TRBD1 (5 bases). Germline loops: CDR1 SGHVT, CDR2 SQSDAQ. The V and J ends lost 6 bases and 9 bases respectively, with 27 bases between them. There are 17 residues in the CDR3. The CDR3 loop is CASRPRAVLVRDRPQHF. The CDR3 DNA is TGTGCCAGCAGACCCAGGGCCGTTCTGGTTCGTGATAGGCCCCAGCATTTT.